This is a list of T cell receptor beta chains from one sample in a study of siplizumab effects on memory and regulatory T cells. The repertoire was sequenced with immunoSEQ multiplex PCR; TCRdb's copy has only in-frame clones and lacks some. The data contain tens of thousands of clones, around 97% of them singletons. What was sequenced was naive CD8+ T cells sorted from blood. The receptors shown here come from a human donor in good health. CDR3s leave out the opening cysteine and the closing phenylalanine or tryptophan.

j_gene: TRBJ2-5; v_gene: TRBV27; CDR3aa: ASRHQETQY
j_gene: TRBJ2-7; v_gene: TRBV6-1; CDR3aa: ASSEQQYQGEQY
j_gene: TRBJ2-1; v_gene: TRBV19; CDR3aa: ASSIGLAGVYEQF
j_gene: TRBJ2-1; v_gene: TRBV11-2; CDR3aa: ASSRPRTSGHNEQF
j_gene: TRBJ1-2; v_gene: TRBV10-1; CDR3aa: ASSDGQDYGYT
j_gene: NA; v_gene: TRBV28; CDR3aa: ASSFTGQYYEQY
j_gene: TRBJ2-7; v_gene: TRBV6-5; CDR3aa: ASIGAGGGYEQY
j_gene: TRBJ1-2; v_gene: TRBV25-1; CDR3aa: ASSDSGYGYT
j_gene: TRBJ2-3; v_gene: TRBV30; CDR3aa: AWSVGAESSTDTQY
j_gene: TRBJ1-2; v_gene: TRBV27; CDR3aa: ASSSSPAGYT
j_gene: TRBJ2-6; v_gene: TRBV13; CDR3aa: ASSPREAGANVLT
j_gene: TRBJ1-3; v_gene: TRBV19; CDR3aa: ASSIEESSGNTIY
j_gene: TRBJ2-1; v_gene: TRBV19; CDR3aa: ASSIDSGSNSYNEQF
j_gene: TRBJ2-2; v_gene: TRBV7-3; CDR3aa: ASSWGLAGAAGELF
j_gene: TRBJ2-1; v_gene: TRBV4-1; CDR3aa: ASSQDEMGAGYYNEQF
j_gene: TRBJ1-2; v_gene: TRBV19; CDR3aa: ASSISRTEFYGYT
j_gene: TRBJ1-2; v_gene: TRBV4-1; CDR3aa: ASSQVYTELNYGYT
j_gene: TRBJ2-3; v_gene: TRBV6-5; CDR3aa: ASSSISTDTQY
j_gene: TRBJ2-5; v_gene: TRBV29-1; CDR3aa: SVHDWEETQY
j_gene: TRBJ2-1; v_gene: TRBV10-1; CDR3aa: ASSDSGAAEQF
j_gene: TRBJ2-7; v_gene: TRBV29-1; CDR3aa: SVEGSEGYSYEQY
j_gene: TRBJ1-2; v_gene: TRBV2; CDR3aa: ASGVAGANYGYT
j_gene: TRBJ1-3; v_gene: TRBV7-8; CDR3aa: ASSSGSSGNTIY
j_gene: TRBJ1-1; v_gene: TRBV6-1; CDR3aa: ASSEGLLRVVNTEAF
j_gene: TRBJ1-1; v_gene: TRBV7-9; CDR3aa: ASSLGGQGTEAF
j_gene: TRBJ2-1; v_gene: TRBV27; CDR3aa: ASRTGYNEQF
j_gene: TRBJ2-3; v_gene: TRBV2; CDR3aa: ASRTGVTDTQY
j_gene: TRBJ1-1; v_gene: TRBV28; CDR3aa: ASTIVDLGGTEAF
j_gene: TRBJ2-1; v_gene: TRBV7-6; CDR3aa: ASSLSSAERTKSNEQF
j_gene: TRBJ1-1; v_gene: TRBV9; CDR3aa: ASSEGQNTEAF
j_gene: TRBJ2-1; v_gene: TRBV4-1; CDR3aa: ASSQGISGLAGGF
j_gene: TRBJ2-2; v_gene: TRBV9; CDR3aa: ASSPSTRGNTGELF
j_gene: NA; v_gene: TRBV5-5; CDR3aa: ASNAAVSYEQY
j_gene: TRBJ1-4; v_gene: TRBV4-1; CDR3aa: ASSQATVTSTNEKLF
j_gene: TRBJ2-1; v_gene: TRBV29-1; CDR3aa: SVHGVPGSYNEQF
j_gene: TRBJ1-4; v_gene: TRBV19; CDR3aa: ASSIAQGANEKLF
j_gene: TRBJ1-2; v_gene: TRBV10-3; CDR3aa: AIRGDRDYGYT
j_gene: TRBJ2-2; v_gene: TRBV27; CDR3aa: ASSPTGTGELF
j_gene: TRBJ2-1; v_gene: TRBV19; CDR3aa: ASSIVQFNEQF
j_gene: TRBJ2-3; v_gene: TRBV6-1; CDR3aa: AASLSGTYTDTQY
j_gene: TRBJ1-2; v_gene: TRBV7-8; CDR3aa: ASSLAVRGSANYGYT
j_gene: TRBJ1-3; v_gene: TRBV28; CDR3aa: ASSGQGAPGNTIY
j_gene: TRBJ1-1; v_gene: TRBV7-9; CDR3aa: ASSSRTGESAEAF
j_gene: TRBJ2-3; v_gene: TRBV19; CDR3aa: ASRGLAGGTDTQY
j_gene: TRBJ2-3; v_gene: TRBV27; CDR3aa: ASSIIRPTSTDTQY
j_gene: TRBJ1-2; v_gene: TRBV29-1; CDR3aa: SVEVNQGYGYT
j_gene: TRBJ1-2; v_gene: TRBV16; CDR3aa: ASSQFFNYGYT
j_gene: TRBJ1-1; v_gene: TRBV6-5; CDR3aa: ASRSAGQRSTEAF
j_gene: TRBJ2-7; v_gene: TRBV28; CDR3aa: AGGETGYEQY
j_gene: TRBJ2-2; v_gene: TRBV4-3; CDR3aa: ASSLSGTSNTGELF
j_gene: TRBJ2-5; v_gene: TRBV7-9; CDR3aa: ASSEQETQY
j_gene: TRBJ2-1; v_gene: TRBV29-1; CDR3aa: SVEPRVAGGYNEQF
j_gene: TRBJ2-1; v_gene: TRBV7-3; CDR3aa: ASSPPEYNEQF
j_gene: TRBJ2-1; v_gene: TRBV11-3; CDR3aa: ASSLDLAGNEQF
j_gene: TRBJ2-7; v_gene: TRBV18; CDR3aa: ASSMSHFYEQY